Presented here are 25 T cell receptor beta chains from one specimen sequenced in a study of T-cell memory formation after mild COVID-19. TCRdb used MiXCR to reprocess the 5' RACE reads, holding one entry per CDR3 protein. The sample lists fewer than 50,000 distinct CDR3 sequences, 5.5% to 7.5% occurring once. The sequencing sample was made of PBMCs or a T cell subset sorted from them (not recorded which). The receptor source for this set is a man between 18 and 29 years old who had mild COVID-19 (a few samples of this study predate the infection). Cell type and time point are not known.

Written as DNA, the CDR3 is TGTGCCTGGAGTGTACCCAGGAGCGCCTATAATTCACCCCTCCACTTT. Translating it yields CAWSVPRSAYNSPLHF. The V and J genes are TRBV30 and TRBJ1-6, with D unresolved. Trimming left V 0 bases short and J 2 bases short, with 11 bases between. The CDR3 extends over 16 amino acids. Per the germline V gene, CDR1 is GTSNPN and CDR2 is SVGIG (reference sequence).

Many counts were recorded for this clonotype. V gene TRBV5-1 combines with J gene TRBJ2-1; D gene ambiguous. CDR1 and CDR2 (germline): SGHRS, YFSETQ. This CDR3 spans 16 amino acids. V lost 4 bases, J lost 2 bases, and 16 bases lay in between. The CDR3 DNA follows: TGCGCCAGCAGCCCGGATCCCCCAGTTCCCTACAATGAGCAGTTCTTC. This gives the protein CASSPDPPVPYNEQFF.

At least ten counts were recorded for this clonotype. The rearrangement links TRBV4-3 to TRBJ2-6; D may correspond to TRBD1 or TRBD2 (6 bases each). Trimming left V 0 bases short and J 0 bases short, with 18 bases between. Germline loops: CDR1 LGHNA, CDR2 YSLEER. The CDR3 has 20 amino acids. The DNA of the CDR3 is TGCGCCAGCAGCCAAGAAGCAGGAGGGGGGATGGGCTCTGGGGCCAACGTCCTGACTTTC. It specifies CASSQEAGGGMGSGANVLTF.

The V call is TRBV2, the J call TRBJ1-5; no firm D call. Germline V lookup: CDR1 SNHLY, CDR2 FYNNEI. The CDR3 length is 14 residues. V lost 5 bases and J lost 5, with 13 bases in between. For the CDR3, the DNA is TGTGCCAGCAGTTTACTGGGGAGTGATCAGCCCCAGCATTTT. It translates to CASSLLGSDQPQHF.

The chain recombines TRBV20-1 with TRBJ1-2; no clear D. Germline loops: CDR1 DFQATT, CDR2 SNEGSKA (reference sequence). The ends were cut back, 7 bases at V and 4 bases at J, with 13 bases in the middle. This CDR3 has 12 residues. CDR3 in DNA: TGCAGTGTTTGGACGGCCCGCTATGGCTACACCTTC. Protein: CSVWTARYGYTF.

This chain joins TRBV7-9 and TRBJ1-1; D is perhaps TRBD1 (5 bases). Trimming cost V 4 bases and J 6 bases, with 18 bases left between them. Germline CDR1 is SEHNR and CDR2 is FQNEAQ (reference sequence). The CDR3 contains 15 residues. This chain's CDR3 is CASSSVLGLGAEAFF. The CDR3, as DNA: TGTGCCAGCAGCTCCGTGTTGGGGTTGGGGGCTGAAGCTTTCTTT.

The rearrangement links TRBV12-3 or TRBV12-4 to TRBJ2-1, with D possibly TRBD1 on 6 matching bases. The CDR3 consists of 15 residues. Trimming removed 3 bases from V and 9 bases from J, with 18 bases in between. The DNA for the CDR3 is TGTGCCAGCAGTTTCGCGTCAGGGGTCGGTTCTGAGCAGTTCTTC. This gives the protein CASSFASGVGSEQFF.

The table lists this clonotype with a few counts. V gene TRBV19 combines with J gene TRBJ2-5, with a tentative D call TRBD2 (5 bases). V was pared by 3 bases and J by 5 bases, with 10 bases between. The length of the CDR3 is 13 residues. CDR1 and CDR2 from the germline V gene are LNHDA and SQIVND (reference sequence). The CDR3 sequence is CASSMAGVETQYF. Written as DNA, the CDR3 is TGTGCCAGTAGTATGGCGGGCGTCGAGACCCAGTACTTC.

This clonotype has just a few counts. This rearrangement joins TRBV20-1 to TRBJ2-5, with 10 bases aligning to TRBD1. The germline CDR1 and CDR2 sequences are DFQATT and SNEGSKA (reference sequence). The CDR3 has 14 residues. The ends lost 4 bases at V and 5 bases at J; junction bases unmatched: 7. The CDR3 DNA reads as TGCAGTGCTAAGCGGACAGGGGGTTTTGAGACCCAGTACTTC. Amino acids: CSAKRTGGFETQYF.

There are many counts of this clonotype. CDR3: CASSLSEVNTEAFF. The CDR3 nucleotides are TGTGCCAGCAGTTTATCGGAAGTGAACACTGAAGCTTTCTTT. The chain is built from TRBV12-3 or TRBV12-4 and TRBJ1-1, with D hard to call. The CDR3 spans 14 residues. V was trimmed by 2 bases and J by 0 bases, leaving 7 bases between them.

This clonotype has ten or more counts. The V and J genes are TRBV5-1 and TRBJ2-5; 13 bases are a match to TRBD2. Per germline, CDR1 SGHRS and CDR2 YFSETQ. J gave up 5 bases and V 5 bases, and 6 bases lay outside the gene matches. The CDR3 sequence is 15 residues long. This CDR3 is CASRRTSGGFETQYF. DNA of the CDR3: TGCGCCAGCAGGCGGACTAGCGGGGGTTTTGAGACCCAGTACTTC.

The chain combines TRBV5-1 with TRBJ2-1; the D is unclear. V was trimmed by 0 bases and J by 0 bases, leaving 7 bases between them. CDR1 SGHRS and CDR2 YFSETQ come from the germline V gene. The CDR3 runs 15 residues. In nucleotides, the CDR3 is TGCGCCAGCAGCTTGGCGGAGAGCTCCTACAATGAGCAGTTCTTC. Translating gives CASSLAESSYNEQFF.

The genes are TRBV2 and TRBJ1-5; D might be TRBD1 (6 bases). CDR3 length: 13 residues. Germline loops: CDR1 SNHLY, CDR2 FYNNEI. V shed 6 bases and J shed 7 bases, with 13 bases lying between them. CDR3 sequence: CASRYRVSQPQHF. The DNA of the CDR3 is TGTGCCAGCAGATACAGGGTTTCGCAGCCCCAGCATTTT. The entire variable domain, with the rest obtained from reference TRBV2 and TRBJ1-5, is as follows: EPEVTQTPSHQVTQMGQEVILRCVPISNHLYFYWYRQILGQKVEFLVSFYNNEISEKSEIFDDQFSVERPDGSNFTLKIRSTKLEDSAMYFCASRYRVSQPQHFGDGTRLSIL.

The chain recombines TRBV20-1 with TRBJ2-2; D not resolved. This CDR3 is built from 11 residues. V was shortened by 0 bases and J by 6 bases, with 2 bases between the two germline ends. The V gene's germline CDR1 is DFQATT and CDR2 SNEGSKA (reference sequence). The chain's CDR3 is CSAREAGELFF. The CDR3 bases are TGCAGTGCTAGAGAAGCCGGGGAGCTGTTTTTT.

The table lists this clonotype with a few counts. V gene TRBV7-2 combines with J gene TRBJ2-7; 8 bases align to TRBD1. Per germline, CDR1 SGHTA and CDR2 FQGNSA. The CDR3 runs 15 residues. J gave up 1 base and V 1 base, and 3 bases lay outside the gene matches. The CDR3 bases are TGTGCCAGCAGCTTAGGAGACAGGGGATCCTACGAGCAGTACTTC. Amino acid sequence: CASSLGDRGSYEQYF.

The gene calls are TRBV20-1 and TRBJ1-5; D remains unclear. The CDR3 covers 12 residues. Germline V gene lookup returns CDR1 DFQATT and CDR2 SNEGSKA (reference sequence). Trimming cost V 0 bases and J 9 bases, with 9 bases left between them. The CDR3 region has the DNA TGCAGTGCTAGAGAGGCAGGCGGGCCCCAGCATTTT. Translated: CSAREAGGPQHF.

This clonotype was detected many times. The chain uses TRBV5-6 and TRBJ2-3, with D possibly being TRBD2 (7 bases). The V end was cut by 0 bases, the J end by 6 bases, with 17 bases between. Germline CDR1 SGHDT, CDR2 YYEEEE. This CDR3 has 16 amino acids. CDR3 DNA sequence: TGTGCCAGCAGCTTGGATCTTCCGGGGGGCAGGGATACGCAGTATTTT. Translation gives CASSLDLPGGRDTQYF.

This clonotype was observed a few times. The V and J genes are TRBV28 and TRBJ2-7; D gene unclear. The CDR3 sequence is 13 residues long. V was clipped by 6 bases and J by 6 bases, with 15 bases between them. Germline-derived CDR1 and CDR2 are MDHEN and SYDVKM. CDR3 DNA: TGTGCCAGCAGCTCCGGCTGGGTCCCCGAGCAGTACGTC. It yields the protein CASSSGWVPEQYV.

This clonotype was counted a few times. This CDR3 reads CASSQGQGRWGEQFF. The CDR3 region has the DNA TGTGCCAGCAGCCAAGGGCAGGGGCGCTGGGGTGAGCAGTTCTTC. The chain employs TRBV3-1 and TRBJ2-1; D perhaps matches TRBD1 (6 bases). The CDR3 covers 15 residues. Trimming stripped 1 base from V and 9 bases from J, with 16 bases between. Looked up from germline, CDR1 is LGHDT and CDR2 is YNNKEL (reference sequence).

The chain employs TRBV6-5 and TRBJ2-1; tentative D call: TRBD2 (6 bases). Looked up from germline, CDR1 is MNHEY and CDR2 is SVGAGI. The CDR3 has 16 amino acids. V was pared by 0 bases and J by 12 bases, with 21 bases between. The CDR3 loop reads CASSYSMRVVGRGQFF. Written as DNA, the CDR3 is TGTGCCAGCAGTTACTCGATGAGGGTGGTCGGGCGGGGGCAGTTCTTC.

The rearrangement links TRBV5-1 to TRBJ1-2; 11 bases are a match to TRBD1. The J segment lost 7 bases and the V segment lost 3 bases, leaving 17 bases of the junction unmatched. This CDR3 is 18 amino acids long. Germline assignment: CDR1 SGHRS and CDR2 YFSETQ. Here the CDR3 DNA reads TGCGCCAGCAGCTCGATTCCCGGGACAGGGGGATATTCTGGTGGCTACACCTTC. The encoded protein is CASSSIPGTGGYSGGYTF.

This clonotype was seen more than once but under ten times. This chain connects TRBV29-1 to TRBJ1-4, with 12 bases that match TRBD1. Germline trimming cut 6 bases from V and 10 bases from J; bases unmatched to any gene: 3. This CDR3 is built from 12 residues. Germline V gene lookup returns CDR1 SQVTM and CDR2 ANQGSEA. The CDR3 DNA reads as TGCAGCGTCGGGGACAGGGGGCCAAAACTGTTTTTT. It encodes CSVGDRGPKLFF.

The chain couples TRBV18 to TRBJ2-3, with a tentative D call TRBD1 (5 bases). Germline CDR1 is KGHSH and CDR2 is LQKENI. Deletions cut 2 bases from V and 0 bases from J, with 12 bases between. The CDR3 contains 16 residues. CDR3 DNA: TGTGCCAGCTCACCAACCAGGGCAGCTAGCACAGATACGCAGTATTTT. Protein: CASSPTRAASTDTQYF.

CDR3 protein: CASSEWATGQETQYF. The CDR3 bases are TGTGCCAGCAGTGAATGGGCTACAGGGCAAGAGACCCAGTACTTC. The chain uses TRBV25-1 and TRBJ2-5; perhaps TRBD1 as D (6 bases). The CDR3 covers 15 residues. The germline V gene encodes CDR1 MGHDK and CDR2 SYGVNS. V lost 1 base and J lost 2, with 11 bases in between.

The V gene is TRBV5-1, the J gene TRBJ2-1, with TRBD1 matching 8 bases. The J segment lost 10 bases and the V segment lost 7 bases, leaving 1 base of the junction unmatched. The CDR3 consists of 10 residues. Germline V gene data show CDR1 as SGHRS and CDR2 as YFSETQ. As DNA, the CDR3 is TGCGCCAGCGGGGACAGGGAGCAGTTCTTC. Protein sequence: CASGDREQFF. The full variable domain, rest sourced from reference TRBV5-1 and TRBJ2-1, is KAGVTQTPRYLIKTRGQQVTLSCSPISGHRSVSWYQQTPGQGLQFLFEYFSETQRNKGNFPGRFSGRQFSNSRSEMNVSTLELGDSALYLCASGDREQFFGPGTRLTVL.